Listed below are T cell receptor beta chains from one sample, sequenced in a study of T-cell memory formation after mild COVID-19. TCRdb re-called the 5' RACE reads with MiXCR, one entry per CDR3 protein. The table records around 200,000 distinct CDR3 sequences, 15% to 20% of them present only once. What was sequenced was PBMCs or a T cell subset sorted from them (not recorded which). These receptors were collected from an adult woman who had mild COVID-19 (a few samples of this study predate the infection). Cell type and time point are not known. Both conserved end residues are part of each CDR3. The order of the fields is CDR3 protein, CDR3 DNA, clone size, V gene, D gene, J gene. The D gene is left open where the match is weak. Clone sizes are given selectively: once, few, many, or a class where the clone is expanded.

cdr3_aa: CSAPRAVRPTDTQYF; cdr3_nt: TGCAGTGCCCCTAGGGCTGTACGACCCACAGATACGCAGTATTTT; clone_size: few; v_call: TRBV20-1; d_call: -; j_call: TRBJ2-3
cdr3_aa: CASSQGYSGNEQFF; cdr3_nt: TGTGCCAGCAGTCAAGGATACAGCGGTAATGAGCAGTTCTTC; clone_size: many; v_call: TRBV25-1; d_call: -; j_call: TRBJ2-1
cdr3_aa: CASSRGRWDEQFF; cdr3_nt: TGCGCCAGCAGCCGGGGGCGGTGGGATGAGCAGTTCTTC; clone_size: -; v_call: TRBV5-1; d_call: -; j_call: TRBJ2-1
cdr3_aa: CASSSIRDSWSGANVLTF; cdr3_nt: TGTGCCAGCAGCTCAATCCGGGACAGTTGGTCTGGGGCCAACGTCCTGACTTTC; clone_size: -; v_call: TRBV5-4; d_call: TRBD1; j_call: TRBJ2-6
cdr3_aa: CASSPDRGWETQYF; cdr3_nt: TGTGCCAGCAGTCCAGACAGGGGTTGGGAGACCCAGTACTTC; clone_size: many; v_call: TRBV27; d_call: TRBD1; j_call: TRBJ2-5
cdr3_aa: CASSLGQGLDEQYF; cdr3_nt: TGCGCCAGCAGCCTGGGACAGGGTCTTGACGAGCAGTACTTC; clone_size: many; v_call: TRBV5-1; d_call: TRBD1; j_call: TRBJ2-7
cdr3_aa: CASSTTTSGYEQYF; cdr3_nt: TGTGCCAGCAGCACGACGACTAGCGGCTACGAGCAGTACTTC; clone_size: -; v_call: TRBV7-9; d_call: TRBD2; j_call: TRBJ2-7
cdr3_aa: CSARDSRLASPLETQYF; cdr3_nt: TGCAGTGCTAGAGATTCTCGACTAGCAAGCCCGCTGGAGACCCAGTACTTC; clone_size: few; v_call: TRBV20-1; d_call: TRBD2; j_call: TRBJ2-5
cdr3_aa: CASSEGSTRQGEQFF; cdr3_nt: TGTGCCAGCAGCGAGGGTAGCACACGACAGGGTGAGCAGTTCTTC; clone_size: -; v_call: TRBV7-9; d_call: TRBD1; j_call: TRBJ2-1
cdr3_aa: CASSFSLLPSYEQYF; cdr3_nt: TGTGCCAGCAGTTTTTCCCTTCTCCCCTCCTACGAGCAGTACTTC; clone_size: -; v_call: TRBV12-3/TRBV12-4; d_call: -; j_call: TRBJ2-7
cdr3_aa: CASSLARGGTYNEQFF; cdr3_nt: TGTGCCAGCAGTTTAGCCCGGGGGGGCACCTACAATGAGCAGTTCTTC; clone_size: few; v_call: TRBV12-3/TRBV12-4; d_call: TRBD2; j_call: TRBJ2-1
cdr3_aa: CASSLSGYRKGETQYF; cdr3_nt: TGTGCCAGCAGTTTATCGGGGTACAGGAAAGGAGAGACCCAGTACTTC; clone_size: few; v_call: TRBV27; d_call: -; j_call: TRBJ2-5
cdr3_aa: CASSVGSQATGELFF; cdr3_nt: TGCGCCAGCAGCGTCGGGTCGCAAGCCACCGGGGAGCTGTTTTTT; clone_size: -; v_call: TRBV4-1; d_call: -; j_call: TRBJ2-2
cdr3_aa: CASSPKWAEQVNTEAFF; cdr3_nt: TGCGCCAGCAGCCCGAAATGGGCCGAACAGGTGAACACTGAAGCTTTCTTT; clone_size: few; v_call: TRBV4-1; d_call: -; j_call: TRBJ1-1
cdr3_aa: CASSVEPSGYNEQFF; cdr3_nt: TGTGCCAGCAGCGTAGAACCAAGCGGATACAATGAGCAGTTCTTC; clone_size: -; v_call: TRBV9; d_call: -; j_call: TRBJ2-1
cdr3_aa: CASSAWDSKVEDTQYF; cdr3_nt: TGTGCCAGTAGTGCCTGGGACAGTAAGGTGGAGGATACGCAGTATTTT; clone_size: -; v_call: TRBV19; d_call: TRBD1; j_call: TRBJ2-3
cdr3_aa: CASSSGTGGETQYF; cdr3_nt: TGTGCCAGCAGCTCCGGGACAGGGGGAGAGACCCAGTACTTC; clone_size: -; v_call: TRBV7-9; d_call: TRBD1; j_call: TRBJ2-5
cdr3_aa: CASSLEPGNEQFF; cdr3_nt: TGTGCCAGCAGTTTGGAACCGGGGAATGAGCAGTTCTTC; clone_size: many; v_call: TRBV6-5; d_call: -; j_call: TRBJ2-1
cdr3_aa: CARPQYRAGDQPQHF; cdr3_nt: TGCGCCAGACCCCAGTACAGGGCCGGGGACCAGCCCCAGCATTTT; clone_size: few; v_call: TRBV23-1; d_call: -; j_call: TRBJ1-5
cdr3_aa: CASSYGTSPDTQYF; cdr3_nt: TGTGCCAGCAGCTACGGGACTAGCCCAGATACGCAGTATTTT; clone_size: few; v_call: TRBV7-2; d_call: TRBD2; j_call: TRBJ2-3
cdr3_aa: CSARVGLRNEQFF; cdr3_nt: TGCAGTGCTAGAGTGGGGCTCCGCAATGAGCAGTTCTTC; clone_size: few; v_call: TRBV20-1; d_call: -; j_call: TRBJ2-1
cdr3_aa: CASLSHYDSRYEQYF; cdr3_nt: TGTGCCAGCCTGTCCCACTACGACAGTAGATACGAGCAGTACTTC; clone_size: -; v_call: TRBV6-2/TRBV6-3; d_call: -; j_call: TRBJ2-7